This T cell receptor (beta chain) was retrieved from a study of OX40 agonist ivuxolimab in advanced cancers. Study-wide findings and caveats: Low clonal expansion, among the lowest seen, marked partial responders at 0.1-3.0 mg/kg. Relative to CD4+ cells, CD8+ T cells on average had more expanded clones. Some patients who did not respond also had low normalized T-cell clonal expansion.

The V gene end was trimmed by 5 bases and the J gene end by 5 bases; junction bases not matched to a gene: 10. This CDR3 has 15 amino acids. Looked up from germline, CDR1 is SGHAT and CDR2 is FQNNGV. Concerning this clone: The antigen remains unidentified.

The assay was immunoSEQ multiplex PCR, and TCRdb's table has in-frame clones only and misses some. The table shows approximately 11,000 clones, with nearly 85% occurring only once. The material sequenced was CD4+ or CD8+ T cells sorted from blood, taken in a trial of the OX40 agonist ivuxolimab. The chain carries TRBV11-2 and TRBJ2-5; the match to TRBD1 covers 8 bases. The sequence was obtained from an adult with an advanced solid tumor such as melanoma, head and neck, liver or kidney cancer. CDR3 region: CASSRTTGDSETQYF. The CDR3 bases are TGTGCCAGCAGCCGAACGACAGGGGATAGTGAGACCCAGTACTTC.